A single TCR beta chain is shown here with its context. The antigen remains unidentified. The sample belongs to a study of shared clonotypes between healthy human individuals. Study details: The plates for each donor numbered three CD4 naive, three CD4 memory, two CD8 naive and one CD8 memory. Overall study results and limits: Sharing across four donors was highest in naive CD4 (around 5%) and lowest in memory CD8 (0.4%).

The method was immunoSEQ multiplex PCR; TCRdb's version includes in-frame clones alone and lacks a portion of them. Of more than 2 million clones in the sample, 90% to 97% are singletons; the top ten hold roughly 0.13%. All donors were healthy HIV-negative adults lacking recent acute infections or vaccinations. Investigators divided CD4+ cells into CD45RA+ naive and CD45RA-negative memory subsets. CDR3 size: 15 residues. The V and J ends lost 6 bases and 3 bases, in that order; junction bases with no gene match: 8. Germline loops: CDR1 SGHDT, CDR2 YYEEEE. This chain joins TRBV5-6 and TRBJ1-1; 10 nucleotides match TRBD1. The sequence was obtained from a man aged 18 to 30 in good health. The sample comprised naive CD4+ T cells sorted from blood. Regarding subset: CD45RA+ positively selected. CDR3 in amino acids: CASTRQGAGYTEAFF. Written as DNA, the CDR3 is TGTGCCAGCACCAGACAGGGGGCAGGGTACACTGAAGCTTTCTTT.